These T cell receptor beta chains were read from a single sample in a study of OX40 agonist ivuxolimab in advanced cancers. TCRdb's table, derived via immunoSEQ multiplex PCR, lists solely in-frame clones and lacks some. This table holds tens of thousands of clones, roughly 78% found once. The sequencing here drew on CD4+ or CD8+ T cells sorted from blood, taken in a trial of the OX40 agonist ivuxolimab. These receptor sequences come from an adult with an advanced solid tumor such as melanoma, head and neck, liver or kidney cancer. CDR3s leave out the opening cysteine and the closing phenylalanine or tryptophan. D genes are given only for firm matches. Size values are once, few and many counts, or a class for expanded clones, and some rows have none.

.,.,TRBV7-3,TRBJ2-3,ASSFQVADTQY
.,.,TRBV6-7,TRBJ1-1,ASTTPPGGRRSYTEAF
.,.,TRBV14,TRBJ1-1,ASSPEYLAGSNTEAF
.,.,TRBV10-1,TRBJ2-5,ASSESNGGEETQY
TRBD2,.,TRBV19,TRBJ2-5,ASSILAGYETQY
.,.,TRBV6-1,TRBJ2-7,ASGDGEQY
.,.,TRBV6-5,TRBJ1-1,ASSQGSMAEAF
.,.,TRBV15,TRBJ2-6,ATSSKTGWVSGANVLT
.,few,TRBV18,TRBJ2-7,ASSPVAQSSYEQY
.,once,TRBV13,TRBJ2-5,ASSTGRRVETQY
.,.,TRBV2,TRBJ2-3,ASSEGPGGDTQY
TRBD1,.,TRBV19,TRBJ2-7,ASSIGGGLYEQY
TRBD1,.,TRBV7-3,TRBJ2-1,ASSLGQGAREQF
.,.,TRBV4-2,TRBJ2-2,ASSQGNILGTGELF
TRBD1,few,TRBV6-5,TRBJ2-3,ASSYSGGGTDTQY
.,once,TRBV30,TRBJ2-5,AELGRSGTQY
TRBD1,.,TRBV7-9,TRBJ2-6,ASSLGQGAGANVLT
.,few,TRBV4-1,TRBJ1-4,ASSPGLGEKLF
TRBD2,.,TRBV11-3,TRBJ2-1,ASSVYGTSAYNEQF
TRBD1,.,TRBV13,TRBJ2-7,ASSSGTGGIEQY
.,.,TRBV5-4,TRBJ1-1,ASSLDGHNRNTEAF
.,.,TRBV10-3,TRBJ2-3,AISEAAGPTDTQY
TRBD2,.,TRBV5-6,TRBJ2-7,ASSAFSGGASEQY
.,.,TRBV30,.,AWSVGHEQY
.,.,TRBV4-1,TRBJ1-1,ASSKLQGVRTEAF
.,.,TRBV28,TRBJ1-3,ASKGRGLSGNTIY
TRBD2,.,TRBV18,TRBJ2-3,ASSPPASGGPGSTQY
.,.,TRBV6-5,TRBJ2-4,ASSKGRLAKNIQY
TRBD2,.,TRBV18,TRBJ2-7,ASSPAAGGGEQY
.,.,TRBV11-2,TRBJ1-2,ASRKEGDGGYGYT
TRBD2,.,TRBV15,TRBJ2-1,ATSSVAGSAYNEQF
.,.,TRBV2,TRBJ1-1,ASSEEVIKAF